These 12 T cell receptor beta chains originate from one sample sequenced in a study of blood T cell repertoires in COVID-19. Some clones are missing from TCRdb's copy, which holds only in-frame ones; the method was immunoSEQ multiplex PCR. The data show some 180,000 clones, roughly 79% seen once. Specimen: peripheral blood. Every receptor here comes from a woman aged 40 to 50 with COVID-19, enrolled during active disease.

This chain joins TRBV23-1 and TRBJ2-7; 8 bases agree with TRBD1. TRBV23-1 is given ORF status, its function remaining uncertain. This CDR3 comprises 14 residues. The junction had 9 bases not matched to a gene; V was cut back by 6 bases and J by 5 bases. CDR3 loop: CASRYGQGRDEQYV. CDR3 bases: TGCGCCAGCAGATATGGACAGGGCCGGGACGAGCAGTACGTC.

V is TRBV28 and J is TRBJ1-5; maybe TRBD1 (5 bases). Germline lookup yields CDR1 MDHEN and CDR2 SYDVKM. CDR3 length equals 15 residues. Trimming took off 2 bases at V and 4 bases at J, with 12 bases between the two ends. The CDR3 DNA is TGTGCCAGCAGTTTAGGGGCAGCACCGAATCAGCCCCAGCATTTT. Translation: CASSLGAAPNQPQHF.

This clone was observed a few times. The rearrangement links TRBV3-1 (or the pseudogene TRBV3-2) to TRBJ2-5; 11 bases fit TRBD1. V was pared by 6 bases and J by 5 bases, with 5 bases of the junction left unmatched. Germline lookup yields CDR1 LGHDT and CDR2 YNNKEL (reference sequence). The CDR3 is 14 amino acids. The CDR3, as DNA: TGTGCCAGCAGTTGGACAGGGGGCGACGAGACCCAGTACTTC. Its protein is CASSWTGGDETQYF.

This chain links TRBV6-2 or TRBV6-3 with TRBJ1-1; perhaps TRBD1 as D (6 bases). The ends were cut back, 0 bases at V and 1 base at J, with 18 bases in the middle. Germline loops: CDR1 MNHEY, CDR2 SVGEGT. The CDR3 consists of 18 residues. The CDR3 sequence is CASSYSLLQQGRNTEAFF. The CDR3 DNA reads as TGTGCCAGCAGTTACTCGCTCCTCCAACAGGGTCGGAACACTGAAGCTTTCTTT.

CDR3 sequence (DNA): TGTGCCAGCAGCCCAAGACAGAGCCTTACGCAAAACATTCAGTACTTC. Protein product: CASSPRQSLTQNIQYF. The chain is built from TRBV7-9 and TRBJ2-4; D perhaps matches TRBD1 (5 bases). Germline CDR1 reads SEHNR; CDR2 reads FQNEAQ (reference sequence). The CDR3 is 16 amino acids. V was trimmed by 5 bases and J by 5 bases, leaving 19 bases between them.

V is TRBV29-1 and J is TRBJ2-2, with D tentatively TRBD2 (6 bases). This CDR3 has 15 amino acids. Germline-derived CDR1 and CDR2 are SQVTM and ANQGSEA. Trimming cost V 4 bases and J 9 bases, with 21 bases left between them. In DNA form, the CDR3 reads TGCAGCGTTGCCGGCGGGGCCACAAGATCCAGGGAGCTGTTTTTT. Amino acids: CSVAGGATRSRELFF.

The chain combines TRBV2 with TRBJ2-7; 8 bases are a match to TRBD2. Germline V gene lookup returns CDR1 SNHLY and CDR2 FYNNEI. With 6 bases clipped from V and 4 bases from J, the junction kept 2 bases outside the gene matches. The CDR3 spans 12 residues. The CDR3 coding sequence is TGTGCCAGCAGCGGGACTAGATACGAGCAGTACTTC. Amino acids: CASSGTRYEQYF.

The chain couples TRBV6-1 to TRBJ2-1; no firm D call. Trimming shortened V by 3 bases and J by 3 bases, and 12 bases separated the two germline ends. The CDR3 has 15 residues. Germline CDR1 and CDR2: MNHNS and SASEGT. DNA for the CDR3: TGTGCCAGCAGTGATGAGAATGCTAGCTACAATGAGCAGTTCTTC. Amino acids: CASSDENASYNEQFF.

The chain couples TRBV30 to TRBJ2-7, with a possible D match to TRBD1 (5 bases). There are 12 residues in the CDR3. Germline V gene lookup returns CDR1 GTSNPN and CDR2 SVGIG (reference sequence). V was shortened by 1 base and J by 5 bases, with 9 bases between the two germline ends. The CDR3 protein is CAWSGLGHEQYV. Written as DNA, the CDR3 is TGTGCCTGGAGTGGTTTGGGGCACGAGCAGTACGTC.

This chain joins TRBV11-3 and TRBJ2-3; 7 bases are shared with TRBD1. This CDR3 spans 15 amino acids. Germline values: CDR1 SGHNT, CDR2 YENEEA. The junction had 2 bases not matched to a gene; V was cut back by 2 bases and J by 0 bases. CDR3 coding DNA: TGTGCCAGCAGCTTAAGGGGACAGAGCACAGATACGCAGTATTTT. It codes for CASSLRGQSTDTQYF.

The chain carries TRBV2 and TRBJ2-1, with D tentatively TRBD1 (5 bases). Germline CDR1 and CDR2: SNHLY and FYNNEI. The CDR3 contains 13 residues. Trimming removed 4 bases at V and 3 bases at J, with 7 bases between. Here the CDR3 reads CASSGQLYNEQFF. CDR3 bases: TGTGCCAGCAGTGGACAGCTCTACAATGAGCAGTTCTTC.

The V gene is TRBV5-8, the J gene TRBJ2-5; 8 positions match TRBD2. In germline, CDR1 is SGHTS, CDR2 YDEGEE. The CDR3 totals 14 residues. J was trimmed by 5 bases and V by 4 bases; bases with no gene match: 7. CDR3 region: CASSKRGGPETQYF. The CDR3 region has the DNA TGTGCCAGCAGCAAACGGGGGGGCCCTGAGACCCAGTACTTC.